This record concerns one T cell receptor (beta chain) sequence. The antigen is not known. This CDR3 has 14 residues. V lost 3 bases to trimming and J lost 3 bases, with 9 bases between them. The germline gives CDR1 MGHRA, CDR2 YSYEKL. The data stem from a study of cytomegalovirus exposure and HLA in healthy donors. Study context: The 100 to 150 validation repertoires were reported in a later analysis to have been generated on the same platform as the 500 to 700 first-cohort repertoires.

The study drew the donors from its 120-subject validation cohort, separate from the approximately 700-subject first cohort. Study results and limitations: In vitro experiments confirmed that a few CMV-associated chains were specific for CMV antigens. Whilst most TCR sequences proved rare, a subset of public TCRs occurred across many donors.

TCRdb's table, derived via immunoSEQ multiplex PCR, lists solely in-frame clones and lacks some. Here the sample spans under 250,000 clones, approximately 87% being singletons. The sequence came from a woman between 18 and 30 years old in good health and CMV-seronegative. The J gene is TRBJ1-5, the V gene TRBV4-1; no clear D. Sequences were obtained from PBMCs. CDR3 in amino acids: CASSHPSLNQPQHF. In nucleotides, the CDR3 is TGCGCCAGCAGCCACCCGTCCCTCAATCAGCCCCAGCATTTT.